Listed below are T cell receptor beta chains from one sample, sequenced in a study of cytomegalovirus exposure and HLA in healthy donors. TCRdb's table, derived via immunoSEQ multiplex PCR, lists solely in-frame clones and lacks some. This repertoire shows under 200,000 clones, over 60% found once; its top ten account for about 1.6%. Sequencing was done on a sample of PBMCs. All receptors derive from a girl aged 10 to 17 in good health and CMV-seronegative. CDR3s include the opening cysteine and the closing phenylalanine or tryptophan. A D gene is named only where the DNA matches it firmly. Size is omitted from some rows. Given values are once, few, many or a class for expanded clones.

CDR3nt | CDR3aa | v_gene | abundance | d_gene | j_gene
TGCGCCAGCAGAGGGAGGGCGAAATCGGGCGAGCAGTACTTC | CASRGRAKSGEQYF | TRBV5-1 | - | TRBD2 | TRBJ2-7
TGTGCCAGCAGCGATGGCCAGGGGCGCATCTACTACGAGCAGTACTTC | CASSDGQGRIYYEQYF | TRBV7-9 | - | - | TRBJ2-7
TGTGCCAGCAGCTTAGGTCGGGGGACAGGAGGCTACGAGCAGTACTTC | CASSLGRGTGGYEQYF | TRBV11-3 | - | TRBD1 | TRBJ2-7
TGTGCCTGGAGCCAGGGACTAGCGGGGGGTAACGAGCAGTTCTTC | CAWSQGLAGGNEQFF | TRBV30 | few | TRBD2 | TRBJ2-1
TGTGCCAGCAGCTTATTGTCCCGGGGGGACACTGAAGCTTTCTTT | CASSLLSRGDTEAFF | TRBV7-3 | - | - | TRBJ1-1
TGTGCCAGCATTAAACAGGGGGCTCCCTCCTACAATGAGCAGTTCTTC | CASIKQGAPSYNEQFF | TRBV27 | - | TRBD1 | TRBJ2-1
TGTGCCAGCAGTGGGGGAGGCGTTGGTCTAGAAAACACCATATATTTT | CASSGGGVGLENTIYF | TRBV2 | - | - | TRBJ1-3
TGTGCCAGCAGCCGCCTGACAGGGGGCTACGAGCAGTACTTC | CASSRLTGGYEQYF | TRBV16 | - | TRBD1 | TRBJ2-7
TGTGCCAGCAGTCCACAGGGGATCCGCACAGATACGCAGTATTTT | CASSPQGIRTDTQYF | TRBV27 | once | TRBD1 | TRBJ2-3
TGTGCCAGGGGCCTCGTCCCCGGGGAGCTGTTTTTT | CARGLVPGELFF | TRBV2 | - | - | TRBJ2-2
TGTGCCAGCAGGGACCCAGGGTTCGAGCAGTACTTC | CASRDPGFEQYF | TRBV27 | few | - | TRBJ2-7
TGTGCCAGCAGCCTCGAAAGGGTCCCAGGGGAGACCCAGTACTTC | CASSLERVPGETQYF | TRBV5-4 | - | - | TRBJ2-5
TGTGCCTGGAGTATGGGGACAGGGATCACCGGGGAGCTGTTTTTT | CAWSMGTGITGELFF | TRBV30 | - | TRBD1 | TRBJ2-2
TGTGCCAGCAGCCTAGGACAGGGGAGCACCGGGGAGCTGTTTTTT | CASSLGQGSTGELFF | TRBV11-3 | once | TRBD1 | TRBJ2-2
TGTGCCAGCAGCTTATGGGCTAGCGGGGGCTTAGCCAAAAACATTCAGTACTTC | CASSLWASGGLAKNIQYF | TRBV7-9 | - | TRBD2 | TRBJ2-4
TGTGCCAGCAGAGGACAGGGAAAGGACACTGAAGCTTTCTTT | CASRGQGKDTEAFF | TRBV7-9 | - | TRBD1 | TRBJ1-1
TGTGCCTGGGGTTGGGGGCAGGGTAATCAGCCCCAGCATTTT | CAWGWGQGNQPQHF | TRBV30 | - | - | TRBJ1-5
TGCAGCGTTGATGACAGGGGTAGGAGCTACACCTTC | CSVDDRGRSYTF | TRBV29-1 | - | TRBD1 | TRBJ1-2
TGTGCCAGCAGTTCCGGACAGGGGGGCACTGAAGCTTTCTTT | CASSSGQGGTEAFF | TRBV27 | once | TRBD1 | TRBJ1-1
TGTGCCAGTAGTACAGGGCCCCCCCTCGCCTACGAGCAGTACTTC | CASSTGPPLAYEQYF | TRBV19 | - | - | TRBJ2-7
TGTGCCTGGAGTGTAAGCCCGGGACTAGAGACCCAGTACTTC | CAWSVSPGLETQYF | TRBV30 | - | - | TRBJ2-5
TGCGCCAGCAGCCCTACCCCGACAGGGAGTCAGCCCCAGCATTTT | CASSPTPTGSQPQHF | TRBV5-1 | - | TRBD1 | TRBJ1-5
TGTGCCAGCAGAAACGGGGGGGCCATTTTCGATGAGCAGTTCTTC | CASRNGGAIFDEQFF | TRBV27 | - | TRBD2 | TRBJ2-1
TGTGCCAGCAGCTCGTATCCTCCCCCGAGTGAAGCTTTCTTT | CASSSYPPPSEAFF | TRBV7-3 | - | - | TRBJ1-1
TGTGCCAGCAGCCAAGAAACTAGCGGGGGCAATGAGCAGTTCTTC | CASSQETSGGNEQFF | TRBV4-2 | - | TRBD2 | TRBJ2-1
TGTGCCAGCAGCGTAGGGTTAAGATCTTCTGGGCACACTGAAGCTTTCTTT | CASSVGLRSSGHTEAFF | TRBV9 | - | - | TRBJ1-1
TGTGCCAGCAGCGTAGCTTCCTCTGGGGCCAACGTCCTGACTTTC | CASSVASSGANVLTF | TRBV9 | - | - | TRBJ2-6
TGCGCCAGCCACGACAATGGAAACACTGAAGCTTTCTTT | CASHDNGNTEAFF | TRBV5-1 | few | - | TRBJ1-1
TGTGCCAGTAGTGCGGGGACAGGCATAAACACCATATATTTT | CASSAGTGINTIYF | TRBV19 | - | TRBD1 | TRBJ1-3
TGTGCCAGCAGTGCGGACAGGGTTGGCGGCTACACCTTC | CASSADRVGGYTF | TRBV27 | - | TRBD1 | TRBJ1-2
TGTGCCAGCAGTTACAGGGGGAAGAGCACAGATACGCAGTATTTT | CASSYRGKSTDTQYF | TRBV6-5 | - | - | TRBJ2-3
TGTGCCTGGAGCATACTAGCGGGGGTACCCTACTACGAGCAGTACTTC | CAWSILAGVPYYEQYF | TRBV30 | once | TRBD2 | TRBJ2-7
TGTGCCAGCAGTTTAGGAAGGGGCTACCAAGAGACCCAGTACTTC | CASSLGRGYQETQYF | TRBV27 | - | - | TRBJ2-5
TGTGCCTGGAGTGCCCCGGGGGTAGCTACAAGGGAGACCCAGTACTTC | CAWSAPGVATRETQYF | TRBV30 | - | - | TRBJ2-5
TGCGCCAGCAGCTTGGCGGACAGGGATACCTACGAGCAGTACTTC | CASSLADRDTYEQYF | TRBV5-1 | - | TRBD1 | TRBJ2-7
TGTGCCAGTCTACCGGACAGGGGTAGCAATCAGCCCCAGCATTTT | CASLPDRGSNQPQHF | TRBV19 | - | TRBD1 | TRBJ1-5
TGTGCCAGTAGTACCTCAGGGGCCGATCAGCCCCAGCATTTT | CASSTSGADQPQHF | TRBV19 | - | - | TRBJ1-5
TGTGCCAGCAGCTCACCTGGACCCCCAGGGAACTATGGCTACACCTTC | CASSSPGPPGNYGYTF | TRBV2 | few | - | TRBJ1-2
TGCGCCAGCAGCCAACCAACAGGGTCGACCGCTGAAGCTTTCTTT | CASSQPTGSTAEAFF | TRBV4-1 | few | - | TRBJ1-1
TGTGCCAGCAGCCGAGGAGGGGAAACTGAAGCTTTCTTT | CASSRGGETEAFF | TRBV7-2 | few | - | TRBJ1-1
TGCGCCAGCAGACGGGACAGGGGAGTGATTAATTCACCCCTCCACTTT | CASRRDRGVINSPLHF | TRBV5-1 | - | TRBD1 | TRBJ1-6
TGCGCCAGCAGCCCAGGACAGCCTGGGGCCAACGTCCTGACTTTC | CASSPGQPGANVLTF | TRBV5-1 | few | - | TRBJ2-6
TGTGCCAGTAGTGCAGAGGACTGGGAGACCCAGTACTTC | CASSAEDWETQYF | TRBV19 | - | - | TRBJ2-5